This entry lists 32 T cell receptor beta chains sequenced from one sample in a study of T cell responses to AZD1222 COVID-19 vaccine. The data were produced by immunoSEQ multiplex PCR, yet TCRdb's version contains in-frame clones alone and is incomplete. The repertoire holds approximately 100,000 clones, with roughly 87% as singletons. The starting material was peripheral blood, obtained on day 0 of AZD1222 vaccination. The receptors derive from an adult in good health.

The chain employs TRBV7-7 and TRBJ2-7; 7 bases line up with TRBD1. Trimming at V came to 3 bases and at J to 3 bases, leaving 8 bases not matched to a gene. Germline lookup yields CDR1 SSHAT and CDR2 FNYEAQ (reference sequence). The CDR3 is made up of 15 amino acids. The CDR3 reads CASSFGQGENYEQYF. DNA of the CDR3: TGTGCCAGCAGCTTCGGGCAGGGGGAAAACTACGAGCAGTACTTC.

The rearrangement links TRBV3-1 (or the pseudogene TRBV3-2) to TRBJ2-1; 8 bases align to TRBD2. J gave up 7 bases and V 4 bases, and 9 bases lay outside the gene matches. The CDR3 totals 15 residues. CDR1 and CDR2 from the germline V gene are LGHDT and YNNKEL (reference sequence). The CDR3: CASSPPGLDLNEQFF. Written as DNA, the CDR3 is TGTGCCAGCAGCCCACCGGGACTAGACCTAAATGAGCAGTTCTTC.

The chain uses TRBV7-2 and TRBJ1-4, with no clear D. The V end lost 1 base, the J end lost 4 bases, and 7 bases lay between the germline ends. The length of the CDR3 is 14 residues. CDR1 SGHTA and CDR2 FQGNSA come from the germline V gene. This CDR3 reads CASSLVGNNEKLFF. The CDR3 coding sequence is TGTGCCAGCAGCTTAGTAGGGAATAATGAAAAACTGTTTTTT.

V usage is TRBV3-1 (or the pseudogene TRBV3-2) and J usage is TRBJ1-3; D unclear. The CDR3 is 13 amino acids. Trimming shortened V by 2 bases and J by 4 bases, and 6 bases separated the two germline ends. From germline, CDR1 is LGHDT and CDR2 YNNKEL (reference sequence). Written as DNA, the CDR3 is TGTGCCAGCAGCCAACAACAGGGAAACACCATATATTTT. It translates to CASSQQQGNTIYF.

The chain has TRBV7-2 and TRBJ1-1; D unresolved. CDR3 length: 13 amino acids. V shed 4 bases and J shed 2 bases, with 8 bases lying between them. Germline CDR1 is SGHTA and CDR2 is FQGNSA. The CDR3 here is CASSSPPNTEAFF. CDR3 sequence (DNA): TGTGCCAGCAGCTCCCCCCCCAACACTGAAGCTTTCTTT.

J is TRBJ1-1 and V is TRBV19, with 8 nucleotides matching TRBD1. The ends lost 6 bases at V and 1 base at J; junction bases unmatched: 7. The germline CDR1 and CDR2 sequences are LNHDA and SQIVND (reference sequence). CDR3 size: 15 residues. CDR3 nucleotides: TGTGCCAGTAGGAAACAGGGGGTGGAGAACACTGAAGCTTTCTTT. Its translation is CASRKQGVENTEAFF.

V usage is TRBV5-1 and J usage is TRBJ2-2; D is undetermined. CDR1 SGHRS and CDR2 YFSETQ come from the germline V gene. Trimming took off 0 bases at V and 0 bases at J, with 6 bases between the two ends. The CDR3 totals 15 residues. The CDR3 loop is CASSLAGSNTGELFF. In nucleotides, the CDR3 is TGCGCCAGCAGCTTGGCAGGTTCGAACACCGGGGAGCTGTTTTTT.

The V call is TRBV7-9, the J call TRBJ1-2; 7 positions match TRBD1. The CDR3 extends over 14 amino acids. Germline values: CDR1 SEHNR, CDR2 FQNEAQ (reference sequence). Trimming at V came to 5 bases and at J to 8 bases, leaving 11 bases not matched to a gene. The CDR3: CASSHPNRQGGYTF. The CDR3 DNA is TGTGCCAGCAGCCACCCCAACAGACAGGGCGGCTACACCTTC. The full variable domain, its missing parts supplied by reference TRBV7-9 and TRBJ1-2, is DTGVSQNPRHKITKRGQNVTFRCDPISEHNRLYWYRQTLGQGPEFLTYFQNEAQLEKSRLLSDRFSAERPKGSFSTLEIQRTEQGDSAMYLCASSHPNRQGGYTFGSGTRLTVV.

The V call is TRBV14, the J call TRBJ1-1; D gene uncertain. Trimming removed 1 base from V and 0 bases from J, with 12 bases in between. CDR1 and CDR2 (germline): SGHDN, FVKESK. CDR3 length: 16 amino acids. CDR3 coding DNA: TGTGCCAGCAGCCAAGTGGGGAGCAGACTGAACACTGAAGCTTTCTTT. Amino acids: CASSQVGSRLNTEAFF.

The chain joins TRBV19 to TRBJ2-3, with D unclear. V lost 3 bases to trimming and J lost 5 bases, with 9 bases between them. Germline values: CDR1 LNHDA, CDR2 SQIVND (reference sequence). CDR3 length equals 13 residues. The CDR3 here is CASSIGFKDTQYF. The DNA for the CDR3 is TGTGCCAGTAGTATCGGGTTTAAAGATACGCAGTATTTT.

The rearrangement uses TRBV21-1 and TRBJ2-5; the D call TRBD2 from the table was never checked on the DNA. TRBV21-1 is annotated as a pseudogene. The CDR3 has 17 amino acids. CDR3 in DNA: TGTGCCAGCAGCAAAGGCGGGGGCTGGGGGTCCCAAGAGACCCAGTACTTC. Translating it yields CASSKGGGWGSQETQYF.

The V call is TRBV7-2, the J call TRBJ1-5, with D unresolved. V gave up 7 bases and J gave up 1 base, with 17 bases separating them. Germline CDR1 reads SGHTA; CDR2 reads FQGNSA. The CDR3 length is 16 residues. The CDR3 DNA reads TGTGCCAGCACCCTAATGGCTCGCGGAAGCAATCAGCCCCAGCATTTT. Translation: CASTLMARGSNQPQHF.

This chain uses TRBV6-1 with TRBJ1-2; 9 bases line up with TRBD1. The CDR3 is 13 amino acids. Per the germline V gene, CDR1 is MNHNS and CDR2 is SASEGT. J was trimmed by 8 bases and V by 5 bases; bases with no gene match: 6. The CDR3 DNA sequence: TGTGCCAGCAGTTCTGGGACAGGGTTAGGCTACACCTTC. As protein: CASSSGTGLGYTF.

The gene calls are TRBV14 and TRBJ1-6; unclear D gene. V was pared by 1 base and J by 9 bases, with 7 bases between. The CDR3 is 13 residues long. The germline V gene encodes CDR1 SGHDN and CDR2 FVKESK. The CDR3 DNA follows: TGTGCCAGCAGCCAAGGGCTTCCTTCACCCCTCCACTTT. Its protein is CASSQGLPSPLHF.

The chain couples TRBV6-5 to TRBJ1-6, with D unclear. The germline V gene encodes CDR1 MNHEY and CDR2 SVGAGI. Trimming took off 0 bases at V and 7 bases at J, with 7 bases between the two ends. The CDR3 spans 14 residues. CDR3 sequence reads: CASSYSRVNSPLHF. The DNA of the CDR3 is TGTGCCAGCAGTTACTCGAGAGTCAATTCACCCCTCCACTTT.

V gene TRBV18 combines with J gene TRBJ2-7; 10 positions agree with TRBD1. The junction had 10 bases not matched to a gene; V was cut back by 3 bases and J by 2 bases. The CDR3 runs 17 residues. The germline CDR1 and CDR2 sequences are KGHSH and LQKENI. This CDR3 reads CASSPPERTGGTYEQYF. The CDR3 DNA is TGTGCCAGCTCACCGCCAGAGCGGACAGGGGGTACCTACGAGCAGTACTTC.

V gene TRBV15 combines with J gene TRBJ2-1; TRBD2 aligns across 7 bases. The CDR3 consists of 16 residues. Per germline, CDR1 LNHNV and CDR2 YYDKDF (reference sequence). J was trimmed by 10 bases and V by 3 bases; bases with no gene match: 15. DNA of the CDR3: TGTGCCACCAGCAGTCATTCGGGGGAGGGAGTCCGGGAGCAGTTCTTC. This encodes CATSSHSGEGVREQFF.

V and J are TRBV12-3 or TRBV12-4 and TRBJ1-2; D ambiguous. Trimming took off 3 bases at V and 4 bases at J, with 6 bases between the two ends. The CDR3 is 12 residues long. The CDR3 sequence: CASSFYVYGYTF. CDR3 DNA sequence: TGTGCCAGCAGTTTCTATGTCTATGGCTACACCTTC.

DNA of the CDR3: TGTGCCAGCAGTGAGGGACCCACCCTCCACTTT. Translation gives CASSEGPTLHF. The chain joins TRBV2 to TRBJ1-6, with D possibly TRBD1 on 5 matching bases. The germline V gene encodes CDR1 SNHLY and CDR2 FYNNEI. V was trimmed by 3 bases and J by 14 bases, leaving 8 bases between them. The CDR3 contains 11 residues.

This chain joins TRBV6-5 and TRBJ1-5; D might be TRBD1 (5 bases). Germline CDR1 MNHEY, CDR2 SVGAGI. This CDR3 is 16 amino acids long. The germline V and J ends were trimmed by 2 bases and 6 bases, with 17 bases remaining between them. In nucleotides, the CDR3 is TGTGCCAGCAGTTACAGAAGGGACTTGAAGGGTCAGCCCCAGCATTTT. This translates into CASSYRRDLKGQPQHF.

J is TRBJ1-5 and V is TRBV5-4; 8 bases match TRBD1. Germline V lookup: CDR1 SGHNT, CDR2 YYREEE (reference sequence). The length of the CDR3 is 14 residues. J lost 2 bases, V lost 4 bases, and 2 bases had no gene match. DNA of the CDR3: TGTGCCAGCAGCCCGGGACAGGGCAATCAGCCCCAGCATTTT. Its protein product is CASSPGQGNQPQHF.

This rearrangement joins TRBV3-1 (or the pseudogene TRBV3-2) to TRBJ1-4; no definite D call. CDR1 LGHDT and CDR2 YNNKEL come from the germline V gene (reference sequence). The germline V and J ends were trimmed by 1 base and 7 bases, with 16 bases remaining between them. The CDR3 is made up of 16 amino acids. CDR3 in DNA: TGTGCCAGCAGCCAAGCTAGATCGGATTACCTTGAAAAACTGTTTTTT. The encoded protein is CASSQARSDYLEKLFF.

This chain joins TRBV27 and TRBJ2-7; 8 bases are a match to TRBD2. Germline V lookup: CDR1 MNHEY, CDR2 SMNVEV (reference sequence). The V and J ends lost 9 bases and 2 bases, in that order; junction bases with no gene match: 15. This CDR3 region has 16 residues. The DNA of the CDR3 is TGTGCCAGTTCCTCGGTGGCGGGGGGCATCACCTACGAGCAGTACTTC. Its translation is CASSSVAGGITYEQYF.

The genes are TRBV2 and TRBJ1-5, with no clear D. V lost 5 bases and J lost 0, with 8 bases in between. CDR1 is SNHLY and CDR2 is FYNNEI in the germline V gene. The CDR3 has 14 amino acids. The CDR3 nucleotides are TGTGCCAGCAGTCCCGACTATAGCAATCAGCCCCAGCATTTT. As protein: CASSPDYSNQPQHF.

The chain has TRBV4-2 and TRBJ2-2, with 11 bases lining up with TRBD1. CDR1 LGHNA and CDR2 YNFKEQ come from the germline V gene. This CDR3 spans 19 amino acids. With 4 bases clipped from V and 5 bases from J, the junction kept 15 bases outside the gene matches. The CDR3 spells CASSLRWTGGEAGTGELFF. Written as DNA, the CDR3 is TGTGCCAGCAGCCTACGCTGGACAGGGGGCGAGGCGGGGACCGGGGAGCTGTTTTTT.

The chain couples TRBV20-1 to TRBJ2-3; D is unresolved. The V end lost 6 bases, the J end lost 4 bases, and 8 bases lay between the germline ends. The CDR3 sequence is 11 residues long. From germline, CDR1 is DFQATT and CDR2 SNEGSKA (reference sequence). The CDR3 sequence is CSARPADTQYF. The CDR3, as DNA: TGCAGTGCCAGGCCCGCAGATACGCAGTATTTT.

With regard to this clone: The sample carries other DNA sequences with the same CDR3. The chain carries TRBV2 and TRBJ1-5; TRBD1 is a possible D gene (5 bases). With 4 bases removed from V and 6 bases from J, the gap between germline ends came to 10 bases. CDR1 and CDR2 from the germline V gene are SNHLY and FYNNEI. The CDR3 sequence is 13 residues long. CDR3 sequence reads: CASSGQGSQPQHF. The DNA for the CDR3 is TGTGCCAGCAGTGGGCAGGGCAGTCAGCCCCAGCATTTT.

The chain carries TRBV27 and TRBJ1-2; TRBD1 matches at 7 bases. The junction had 15 bases not matched to a gene; V was cut back by 4 bases and J by 4 bases. Germline lookup yields CDR1 MNHEY and CDR2 SMNVEV (reference sequence). The CDR3 spans 17 residues. CDR3 coding DNA: TGTGCCAGCAGTTCTTCCGGGACAGCCGTAGGTGCCTATGGCTACACCTTC. Encoded protein: CASSSSGTAVGAYGYTF.

V gene TRBV7-3 combines with J gene TRBJ2-2; 8 nucleotides line up with TRBD1. V shed 2 bases and J 4 bases; nucleotides not matched to a gene: 6. There are 16 residues in the CDR3. Germline V CDR1 and CDR2: SGHTA, FQGTGA. The CDR3 here is CASSLYQGAGTGELFF. CDR3 nucleotides: TGTGCCAGCAGCTTATATCAGGGGGCAGGCACCGGGGAGCTGTTTTTT.

The genes are TRBV27 and TRBJ2-7; D remains unclear. The CDR3 has 12 residues. Trimming took off 3 bases at V and 8 bases at J, with 11 bases between the two ends. Germline assignment: CDR1 MNHEY and CDR2 SMNVEV (reference sequence). This CDR3 is CASSFLGVKQYF. CDR3 coding DNA: TGTGCCAGCAGTTTCCTCGGAGTGAAGCAGTACTTC.

The gene calls are TRBV5-1 and TRBJ1-5; 7 nucleotides align to TRBD1. With V trimmed by 4 bases and J by 0 bases, 4 bases remained unmatched. CDR1 and CDR2 from the germline V gene are SGHRS and YFSETQ. This CDR3 contains 15 residues. CDR3 DNA sequence: TGCGCCAGCAGCCGACAGGGAGATAGCAATCAGCCCCAGCATTTT. Translating it yields CASSRQGDSNQPQHF. The whole variable domain, remainder taken from reference TRBV5-1 and TRBJ1-5, is KAGVTQTPRYLIKTRGQQVTLSCSPISGHRSVSWYQQTPGQGLQFLFEYFSETQRNKGNFPGRFSGRQFSNSRSEMNVSTLELGDSALYLCASSRQGDSNQPQHFGDGTRLSIL.

The chain employs TRBV5-1 and TRBJ2-7, with TRBD1 matching 7 bases. J gave up 1 base and V 2 bases, and 6 bases lay outside the gene matches. The germline V gene has CDR1 SGHRS and CDR2 YFSETQ. The CDR3 runs 15 residues. The CDR3 DNA sequence: TGCGCCAGCAGCTTTAGACGGGACAGTTCCTACGAGCAGTACTTC. It is translated as CASSFRRDSSYEQYF. Drawing the rest from reference TRBV5-1 and TRBJ2-7, the complete variable domain is KAGVTQTPRYLIKTRGQQVTLSCSPISGHRSVSWYQQTPGQGLQFLFEYFSETQRNKGNFPGRFSGRQFSNSRSEMNVSTLELGDSALYLCASSFRRDSSYEQYFGPGTRLTVT.